This T cell receptor beta chain was identified during a study of blood T cell repertoires in COVID-19. The CDR3 spans 20 residues. The germline CDR1 and CDR2 sequences are MNHEY and SVGEGT. V dropped 2 bases and J dropped 1 base, with 24 bases sitting between them. The protocol was immunoSEQ multiplex PCR, while the TCRdb copy is restricted to in-frame clones and leaves out a portion. This table has roughly 88,000 clones, approximately 78% appearing once. The source is a woman older than 75 with acute or convalescent COVID-19. The chain is built from TRBV6-2 or TRBV6-3 and TRBJ1-5, with D hard to call. The sequenced material came from peripheral blood. In nucleotides, the CDR3 is TGTGCCAGCAGTTACGAGGCAGGCTTAGGAGGTGGTAAGAGCAATCAGCCCCAGCATTTT. Its protein is CASSYEAGLGGGKSNQPQHF.